These T cell receptor beta chains were read from a single sample in a study of T-cell reconstitution after alpha-beta-depleted transplantation in children. Each CDR3 protein is one row after TCRdb ran MiXCR on the PCR reads. The sample carries under 750,000 distinct CDR3 sequences, 23% recorded once. The material sequenced was PBMCs, mostly from graft donor cells, taken 360 days after TCRalphabeta/CD19-depleted stem cell transplant. These receptors were collected from a boy in the first two years of life who had a stem cell transplant for acute myeloid leukemia, so the T cells may come from the graft donor. Both conserved end residues are part of each CDR3. The D gene is left open where the match is weak. The size of a clone is reported for some rows only, either as once, few or many, or as a class for expanded clones.

CDR3	DNA	size	length	J	V	D
CASSPLGGEPPETQYF	TGTGCCAGCAGCCCCCTTGGTGGGGAACCCCCAGAGACCCAGTACTTC	few	16	TRBJ2-5	TRBV7-3	-
CASSSRAGTTDTQYF	TGTGCCAGCAGCTCACGGGCCGGGACCACAGATACGCAGTATTTT	-	15	TRBJ2-3	TRBV7-6	-
CASTQRAGDQPQHF	TGTGCCAGCACCCAAAGGGCAGGGGATCAGCCCCAGCATTTT	-	14	TRBJ1-5	TRBV6-1	-
CASSTGQGARGYTF	TGTGCCAGCAGTACTGGACAGGGGGCGAGAGGCTACACCTTC	-	14	TRBJ1-2	TRBV6-5	TRBD1
CASSLTPGYLNEQFF	TGTGCCAGCAGCTTAACTCCCGGCTACCTAAATGAGCAGTTCTTC	-	15	TRBJ2-1	TRBV7-3	-
CAIMTGLGEQFF	TGTGCCATCATGACAGGGTTAGGGGAGCAGTTCTTC	many	12	TRBJ2-1	TRBV10-3	TRBD1
CATSSGFNQPQHF	TGTGCCACCAGCTCCGGTTTCAATCAGCCCCAGCATTTT	-	13	TRBJ1-5	TRBV15	-
CASSLRVGNEQFF	TGCGCCAGCAGCCTCAGGGTGGGAAATGAGCAGTTCTTC	many	13	TRBJ2-1	TRBV4-3	-
CASLQGPNTGELFF	TGTGCCAGTCTACAGGGCCCGAACACCGGGGAGCTGTTTTTT	-	14	TRBJ2-2	TRBV27	-
CASSPGRHLYEQYF	TGTGCCAGCAGCCCAGGTCGGCACCTCTACGAGCAGTACTTC	-	14	TRBJ2-7	TRBV7-2	-